The clone carrying this TCR beta chain was observed at least ten times. Its antigen is as yet unknown. Mismatch with germline at one junction end may stem from a read error. The data stem from a study of T-cell memory formation after mild COVID-19. TCRdb processed the 5' RACE reads anew with MiXCR; each CDR3 protein has one entry. This table holds under 350,000 distinct CDR3 sequences, about 16% found once. Study-level findings and limits: Contracting CD8+ clones were enriched in EMRA, CD4+ mainly in CM and EM. Some responding clones appeared in pre-infection memory, suggesting cross-reactive memory joined.

CDR1 and CDR2 from the germline V gene are LGHDT and YNNKEL (reference sequence). This CDR3 has 14 amino acids. The sequenced material came from PBMCs or a T cell subset sorted from them (not recorded which). This rearrangement joins TRBV3-1 to TRBJ2-1, with TRBD2 matching over 7 bases. This receptor was identified in a man aged 18 to 30 who had mild COVID-19 (a few samples of this study predate the infection). Cell type and time point are not known. The CDR3 sequence: CASSLTASGDEKFF. The DNA of the CDR3 is TGTGCCAGCAGCTTGACAGCTAGCGGTGATGAGAAGTTCTTC.